This TCR beta chain was captured in a study of blood T cells in healthy people across ages. It was with a sample-barcoded 5' primer and a J-beta primer mix that a second PCR of roughly 6 to 12 cycles was run. A tag from a template-switch adaptor with 12 random nucleotides marked each cDNA molecule. TCRdb re-derived calls from the 5' RACE reads in MiXCR, one entry per CDR3 protein. The table has around 1,600,000 distinct CDR3 sequences, 42% seen once; the top ten hold about 3.8%. In the case of this clonotype: Its antigen is still unknown.

Findings of the study overall: Among long-lived donors, naive CD4+ cells were more numerous and diversity higher than in aged donors. Lack of knowledge of donor CMV status possibly confounded expanded clonotype changes.

Caucasian, healthy and from Russia, the donors were aged between about 6 and 90. The sequencing input was blood. This TCR came from a woman aged 18-29 years in good health.

The CDR3 region is CSASKGRVNQPQHF. The CDR3 DNA reads as TGCAGTGCTAGCAAGGGACGTGTCAATCAGCCCCAGCATTTT. The J gene is TRBJ1-5, the V gene TRBV20-1; a possible D gene is TRBD1 (5 bases). Deletions cut 3 bases from V and 3 bases from J, with 12 bases between. CDR3 length: 14 residues. Germline-derived CDR1 and CDR2 are DFQATT and SNEGSKA (reference sequence).